A selection of T cell receptor beta chains follows, all from one sample in a study of blood T cell repertoires in COVID-19. Profiling relied on immunoSEQ multiplex PCR, and the TCRdb table lists in-frame clones only, not all of them. The sample lists approximately 300,000 clones, 90% occurring once. The sequencing input was PBMCs or T cells enriched from blood (not recorded which). The origin of the receptors is a woman aged 18-29 years with acute COVID-19. Both conserved end residues are part of each CDR3. The D gene is left open where the match is weak. Rows may omit the clone size; those that give it use once, few, many or a size class.

size | J | V | D | DNA | CDR3
- | TRBJ2-7 | TRBV5-1 | TRBD2 | TGCGCCAGCAGCTTGGGCCCCGCGGGAGGATCATACGAGCAGTACTTC | CASSLGPAGGSYEQYF
- | TRBJ1-6 | TRBV14 | - | TGTGCCAGCAGCCCAGCTGACCAGGGCTATAATTCACCCCTCCACTTT | CASSPADQGYNSPLHF
- | TRBJ1-5 | TRBV28 | - | TGTGCCAGCAGTAAAACAGGTGGGAATCAGCCCCAGCATTTT | CASSKTGGNQPQHF
- | TRBJ1-1 | TRBV19 | - | TGTGCCAGTAGTAGGGGCAGGATGAACACTGAAGCTTTCTTT | CASSRGRMNTEAFF
- | TRBJ2-3 | TRBV11-1 | - | TGTGCCAGCAGCCCTAGGGGTGATACGCAGTATTTT | CASSPRGDTQYF
once | TRBJ1-4 | TRBV19 | - | TGTGCCAGTAGTATAGATCGCGGCGCAGGGTGGGTTGAAAAACTGTTTTTT | CASSIDRGAGWVEKLFF
- | TRBJ1-5 | TRBV5-1 | - | TGCGCCAGCAGCTTGGGGACAGAGAGCAATCAGCCCCAGCATTTT | CASSLGTESNQPQHF
- | TRBJ2-1 | TRBV19 | - | TGTGCCAGTAGTCTGAATCCGAGCTCCTACAATGAGCAGTTCTTC | CASSLNPSSYNEQFF
- | TRBJ2-1 | TRBV18 | TRBD2 | TGTGCCAGCTCACGATTACTAGCGGGAGGATCCGGAGGCGATGAGCAGTTCTTC | CASSRLLAGGSGGDEQFF
once | TRBJ1-1 | TRBV12-5 | - | TGTGCTAGTGGTTTGATAAATCCGGGGGTTACTGAAGCTTTCTTT | CASGLINPGVTEAFF
few | TRBJ2-7 | TRBV9 | - | TGTGCCAGCAGCGTAGCCGGGACATCTCGCTACGAGCAGTACTTC | CASSVAGTSRYEQYF
- | TRBJ1-1 | TRBV5-1 | TRBD1 | TGCGCCAGCAGCTTGGATCCAGGGGGCGGCACTGAAGCTTTCTTT | CASSLDPGGGTEAFF
- | TRBJ1-2 | TRBV5-1 | TRBD1 | TGCGCCAGCAGCCCAGGACAGGGGGGCACTTATAACTATGGCTACACCTTC | CASSPGQGGTYNYGYTF
- | TRBJ1-2 | TRBV12-3/TRBV12-4 | TRBD1 | TGTGCCAGCAGCCACGACAGGGATGGCTACACCTTC | CASSHDRDGYTF
once | TRBJ1-4 | TRBV12-3/TRBV12-4 | - | TGTGCCAGCAGTTTTGGGGCGTATGAAAAACTGTTTTTT | CASSFGAYEKLFF
- | TRBJ1-2 | TRBV7-8 | TRBD1 | TGTGCCAGCAGCCCCGGGACAGGGAGTCCGCGTTTGGGTGGCTACACCTTC | CASSPGTGSPRLGGYTF
few | TRBJ2-5 | TRBV5-1 | TRBD2 | TGCGCCAGCAGCTTGGCCCTAGCGGGAGGGAGCGGAGAGACCCAGTACTTC | CASSLALAGGSGETQYF
- | TRBJ1-1 | TRBV6-5 | TRBD1 | TGTGCCAGCAGTTCCAGGGGGCGAGGGACTGAAGCTTTCTTT | CASSSRGRGTEAFF
once | TRBJ1-2 | TRBV28 | - | TGTGCCAGCACCGACAGGAACTATGGCTACACCTTC | CASTDRNYGYTF
- | TRBJ2-1 | TRBV7-3 | - | TGTGCCAGCAGCTTAGGCGGGACCTCTTACAATGAGCAGTTCTTC | CASSLGGTSYNEQFF
- | TRBJ2-7 | TRBV10-3 | - | TGTGCCATCAGTGAATCGACAGGCGGCTACGAGCAGTACTTC | CAISESTGGYEQYF
- | TRBJ2-1 | TRBV14 | TRBD2 | TGTGCCAGCAGCACCCTTACTGACTCACGACTAGCCAATGAGCAGTTCTTC | CASSTLTDSRLANEQFF
- | TRBJ2-1 | TRBV15 | - | TGTGCCACCAGCAGAGATCGCGGCGGGTACAATGAGCAGTTCTTC | CATSRDRGGYNEQFF
once | TRBJ1-4 | TRBV7-3 | TRBD1 | TGTGCCAGCAGCCGGGACAGGAGGATGGAAAAACTGTTTTTT | CASSRDRRMEKLFF
- | TRBJ2-5 | TRBV30 | - | TGTGCCTGGTGGGGCCGAGAGACCCAGTACTTC | CAWWGRETQYF
- | TRBJ1-1 | TRBV5-4 | - | TGTGCCAGCAGCTTGTATAGGGGCCTGAACACTGAAGCTTTCTTT | CASSLYRGLNTEAFF
- | TRBJ2-7 | TRBV18 | - | TGTGCCAGCTCACCACGCCCAGGCTCCTACGAGCAGTACTTC | CASSPRPGSYEQYF
once | TRBJ2-7 | TRBV19 | - | TGTGCCAGTAGTATACCCTCACTAGATGCCGAGCAGTACTTC | CASSIPSLDAEQYF
- | TRBJ2-7 | TRBV10-1 | - | TGCGCCAGCAGGGGCAGGATGCCCCCGAACCCTTGCGAGCAGTACTTC | CASRGRMPPNPCEQYF
- | TRBJ2-2 | TRBV2 | - | TGTGCCAGCAGTTTGGAGAGGGGGACCGGGGAGCTGTTTTTT | CASSLERGTGELFF
- | TRBJ2-1 | TRBV30 | TRBD2 | TGTGCCTTTAAAGGACTAGCGGGAGAGTCGTCCTACAATGAGCAGTTCTTC | CAFKGLAGESSYNEQFF
- | TRBJ1-1 | TRBV23-1 | TRBD1 | TGCGCCAGCAGTCATTCCGACAGGGCCCGGAGGAACACTGAAGCTTTCTTT | CASSHSDRARRNTEAFF
- | TRBJ2-1 | TRBV7-3 | TRBD2 | TGTGCCAGCAGCCCCAACTCCATGAGACTAGCGGTTAATGAGCAGTTCTTC | CASSPNSMRLAVNEQFF
- | TRBJ1-4 | TRBV14 | TRBD1 | TGTGCCAGCAGCCAAGAAGGGACAGGGGACGAAAAACTGTTTTTT | CASSQEGTGDEKLFF
- | TRBJ2-3 | TRBV28 | - | TGTGCCAGCAGTTTACCTCTCCGGTGGCGGGTTAGCACAGATACGCAGTATTTT | CASSLPLRWRVSTDTQYF
few | TRBJ2-3 | TRBV11-3 | TRBD2 | TGTGCCAGCAGCCCCGGGACTAGCGGCAGTGCAGATACGCAGTATTTT | CASSPGTSGSADTQYF
- | TRBJ1-6 | TRBV6-5 | - | TGTGCCAGCAACAAGGGGCCCGATTTTAATTCACCCCTCCACTTT | CASNKGPDFNSPLHF
- | TRBJ1-5 | TRBV19 | - | TGTGCCAGTATCTCAGGACAGTCTAGCAATCAGCCCCAGCATTTT | CASISGQSSNQPQHF
- | TRBJ2-1 | TRBV7-6 | TRBD2 | TGTGCCAGCAGCTTAGTTCCTAGCGGGAACAATGAGCAGTTCTTC | CASSLVPSGNNEQFF
- | TRBJ1-4 | TRBV5-1 | - | TGCGCCAGCAGCTATACAGGGCCCACTAATGAAAAACTGTTTTTT | CASSYTGPTNEKLFF
- | TRBJ2-2 | TRBV9 | - | TGTGCCAGCAGCGTTATGACCGGGGAGCTGTTTTTT | CASSVMTGELFF
- | TRBJ1-1 | TRBV28 | TRBD1 | TGTGCCAGCAGTTACGGACAGGGGGGAACTGAAGCTTTCTTT | CASSYGQGGTEAFF